This T cell receptor beta chain emerged from a study of OX40 agonist ivuxolimab in advanced cancers. Across the whole study: Dose-escalation subjects each had hepatocellular carcinoma, melanoma, renal cell or head and neck cancer.

Samples were taken at baseline and on day 1 of cycles 4 and 7. CDR3 length: 15 amino acids. V trimming: 3 bases; J trimming: 6 bases; junction bases outside the gene matches: 11. Germline CDR1 is ENHRY and CDR2 is SYGVKD. With regard to this clone: The target antigen is unknown.

Assay: immunoSEQ multiplex PCR; the TCRdb copy retains only in-frame clones and omits some. Here the sample spans about 20,000 clones, more than 65% being singletons. Whole-study findings and limits: Clonal expansion by week 6 occurred in CD4+ and CD8+ blood T cells (at 0.1 to 3.0 mg/kg).

The specimen was CD4+ or CD8+ T cells sorted from blood, collected in a trial of the OX40 agonist ivuxolimab. The V gene is TRBV10-3, the J gene TRBJ2-7, with 7 bases fitting TRBD1. This TCR was recovered from an adult with an advanced solid tumor such as melanoma, head and neck, liver or kidney cancer. The CDR3 nucleotides are TGTGCCATCAGTGACCAGGGACAGCCTAGGGGCGAGCAGTACTTC. Amino acids: CAISDQGQPRGEQYF.